This TCR beta chain was identified in a study of T cells in narcolepsy. At the level of the study: Donors had narcolepsy type 1 or type 2, or were healthy controls. Whole-study results and caveats: Same-patient CSF and blood CD4+ T cell clonotypes included HCRT-specific and TRIB2-specific autoreactive ones. Some memory CD4+ repertoires had no autoreactive clone sequences.

The CDR3 covers 19 residues. The germline CDR1 and CDR2 sequences are SGHRS and YFSETQ. Trimming removed 3 bases from V and 0 bases from J; junction bases left unmatched: 11. On this clone itself: The antigen remains undetermined.

The assay was immunoSEQ multiplex PCR, and TCRdb's table has in-frame clones only and misses some. Of tens of thousands of clones in the sample, 79% were seen once. Sequencing was done on a sample of memory (CD45RA-) CD4+ T cells from blood. This receptor was obtained from a human donor in good health. This chain connects TRBV5-1 to TRBJ2-7, with 14 bases lining up with TRBD2. In DNA, the CDR3 is TGCGCCAGCAGCTACTTACCGGGACTAGCGGGAGTAGTCTCCTACGAGCAGTACTTC. This gives the protein CASSYLPGLAGVVSYEQYF.